One and the same sample provided the 10 T cell receptor beta chains below, sequenced in a study of blood T cell repertoires in COVID-19. Only in-frame clones appear in the TCRdb table, and some are missing; sequencing was by immunoSEQ multiplex PCR. Of approximately 300,000 clones in the sample, roughly 90% were seen once. Sequenced material: PBMCs or T cells enriched from blood (not recorded which). The receptors were gathered from a woman aged 30 to 39 who had recovered from COVID-19.

The rearrangement uses TRBV5-4 and TRBJ2-5, with TRBD1 matching over 12 bases. The V gene end was trimmed by 0 bases and the J gene end by 4 bases; junction bases not matched to a gene: 1. CDR1 is SGHNT, CDR2 YYREEE, per germline (reference sequence). The CDR3 consists of 15 residues. CDR3 DNA: TGTGCCAGCAGCTTGGGGGGACAGGGGGCAGAGACCCAGTACTTC. It codes for CASSLGGQGAETQYF.

This chain connects TRBV9 to TRBJ2-2, with D unclear. Germline V lookup: CDR1 SGDLS, CDR2 YYNGEE. This CDR3 is 16 amino acids long. Trimming shortened V by 3 bases and J by 3 bases, and 15 bases separated the two germline ends. DNA of the CDR3: TGTGCCAGCAGCGAGAGTGGAACGAGGCACACCGGGGAGCTGTTTTTT. This sequence encodes CASSESGTRHTGELFF.

The J gene is TRBJ1-3, the V gene TRBV11-2; D remains unclear. CDR3 length equals 11 residues. The germline CDR1 and CDR2 sequences are SGHAT and FQNNGV. V was cut by 5 bases and J by 8 bases, with 7 bases left in between. CDR3 bases: TGTGCCAGCAGCCCCCGGGACACCATATATTTT. As protein: CASSPRDTIYF.

The V call is TRBV19, the J call TRBJ2-7, with a possible D match to TRBD2 (6 bases). CDR1 is LNHDA, CDR2 SQIVND, per germline (reference sequence). V lost 11 bases to trimming and J lost 3 bases, with 11 bases between them. The CDR3 has 11 amino acids. The CDR3 region has the DNA TGTGCCCGACGGGGGATCTACGAGCAGTACTTC. Protein product: CARRGIYEQYF.

The rearrangement uses TRBV11-2 and TRBJ1-2, with no clear D. V gave up 5 bases and J gave up 5 bases, with 12 bases separating them. Germline assignment: CDR1 SGHAT and CDR2 FQNNGV. This CDR3 has 13 residues. The CDR3 DNA follows: TGTGCCAGCAGCCCTATCGAGCGGTATGGCTACACCTTC. This translates into CASSPIERYGYTF.

V gene TRBV7-9 combines with J gene TRBJ1-1; maybe TRBD1 (6 bases). Trimming cost V 3 bases and J 1 base, with 9 bases left between them. Germline CDR1 and CDR2: SEHNR and FQNEAQ (reference sequence). The CDR3 totals 14 residues. CDR3 sequence: CASSLQDRNTEAFF. The CDR3 nucleotides read TGTGCCAGCAGCTTGCAGGACAGGAACACTGAAGCTTTCTTT.

V gene TRBV5-1 combines with J gene TRBJ2-1; 7 bases agree with TRBD2. CDR3 size: 15 residues. J gave up 5 bases and V 7 bases, and 12 bases lay outside the gene matches. Germline V lookup: CDR1 SGHRS, CDR2 YFSETQ. The CDR3 loop reads CASPRDKRGNNEQFF. The CDR3 nucleotides read TGCGCCAGCCCCCGCGACAAGCGGGGTAACAATGAGCAGTTCTTC.

This chain uses TRBV7-6 with TRBJ2-1, with 8 bases matching TRBD1. The CDR3 runs 16 residues. Per the germline V gene, CDR1 is SGHVS and CDR2 is FNYEAQ. V shed 7 bases and J 5 bases; nucleotides not matched to a gene: 13. For the CDR3, the DNA is TGTGCCAGCAACCACATTAAAGGACAGGGTAACAATGAGCAGTTCTTC. This translates into CASNHIKGQGNNEQFF.

V usage is TRBV6-2 or TRBV6-3 and J usage is TRBJ2-5; 8 bases are shared with TRBD2. This CDR3 comprises 12 residues. J gave up 7 bases and V 5 bases, and 3 bases lay outside the gene matches. The germline gives CDR1 MNHEY, CDR2 SVGEGT. For the CDR3, the DNA is TGTGCCAGCAGTAGGAGCGGGGGGACCCAGTACTTC. Its protein product is CASSRSGGTQYF.

The J gene is TRBJ1-2, the V gene TRBV6-5; D gene uncertain. V dropped 2 bases and J dropped 4 bases, with 11 bases sitting between them. Germline values: CDR1 MNHEY, CDR2 SVGAGI. The CDR3 loop spans 14 amino acids. The CDR3 loop reads CASSYGRKGYGYTF. In nucleotides, the CDR3 is TGTGCCAGCAGTTACGGGAGGAAAGGCTATGGCTACACCTTC.